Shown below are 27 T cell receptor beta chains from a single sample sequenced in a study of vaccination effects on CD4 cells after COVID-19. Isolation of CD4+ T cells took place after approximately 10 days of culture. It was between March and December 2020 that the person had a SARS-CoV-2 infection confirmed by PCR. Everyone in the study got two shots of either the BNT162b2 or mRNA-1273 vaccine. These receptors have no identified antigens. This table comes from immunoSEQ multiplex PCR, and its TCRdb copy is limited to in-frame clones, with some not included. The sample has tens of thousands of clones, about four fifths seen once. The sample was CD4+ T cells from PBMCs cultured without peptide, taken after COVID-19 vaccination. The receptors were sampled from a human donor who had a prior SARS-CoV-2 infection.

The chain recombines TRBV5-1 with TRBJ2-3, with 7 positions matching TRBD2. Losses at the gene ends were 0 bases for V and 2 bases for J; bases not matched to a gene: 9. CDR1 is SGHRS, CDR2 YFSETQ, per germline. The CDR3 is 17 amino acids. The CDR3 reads CASSLVFQRGSTDTQYF. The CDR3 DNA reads TGCGCCAGCAGCTTGGTTTTCCAGCGGGGTTCCACAGATACGCAGTATTTT.

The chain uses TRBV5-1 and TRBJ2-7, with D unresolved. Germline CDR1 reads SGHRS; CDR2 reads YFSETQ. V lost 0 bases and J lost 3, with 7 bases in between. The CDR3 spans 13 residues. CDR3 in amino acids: CASSLGQLYEQYF. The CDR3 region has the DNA TGCGCCAGCAGCTTGGGGCAGCTCTACGAGCAGTACTTC.

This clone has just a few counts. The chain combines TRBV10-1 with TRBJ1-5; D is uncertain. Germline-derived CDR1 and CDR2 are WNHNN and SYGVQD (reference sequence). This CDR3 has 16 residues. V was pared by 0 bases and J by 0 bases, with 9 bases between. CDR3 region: CASSESGTYSNQPQHF. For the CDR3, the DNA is TGCGCCAGCAGTGAGTCGGGCACCTATAGCAATCAGCCCCAGCATTTT.

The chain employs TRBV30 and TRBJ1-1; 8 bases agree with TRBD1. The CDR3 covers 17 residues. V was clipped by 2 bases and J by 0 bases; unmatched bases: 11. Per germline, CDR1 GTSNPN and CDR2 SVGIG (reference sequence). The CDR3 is CAWSKDRVIRVNTEAFF. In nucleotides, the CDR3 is TGTGCCTGGAGTAAGGACAGGGTGATACGGGTGAACACTGAAGCTTTCTTT.

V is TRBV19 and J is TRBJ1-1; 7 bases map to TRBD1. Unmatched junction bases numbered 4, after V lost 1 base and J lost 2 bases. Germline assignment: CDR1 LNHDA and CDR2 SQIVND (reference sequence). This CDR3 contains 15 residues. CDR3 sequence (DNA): TGTGCCAGTAGTATAGGCAACAGGGGTAACACTGAAGCTTTCTTT. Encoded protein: CASSIGNRGNTEAFF.

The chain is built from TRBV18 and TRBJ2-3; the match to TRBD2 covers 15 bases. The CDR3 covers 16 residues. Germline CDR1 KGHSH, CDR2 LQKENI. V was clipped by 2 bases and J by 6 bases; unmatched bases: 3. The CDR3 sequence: CASSPRTSGGGDTQYF. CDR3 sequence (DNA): TGTGCCAGCTCACCAAGGACTAGCGGGGGGGGCGATACGCAGTATTTT. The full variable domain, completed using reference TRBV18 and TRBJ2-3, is NAGVMQNPRHLVRRRGQEARLRCSPMKGHSHVYWYRQLPEEGLKFMVYLQKENIIDESGMPKERFSAEFPKEGPSILRIQQVVRGDSAAYFCASSPRTSGGGDTQYFGPGTRLTVL.

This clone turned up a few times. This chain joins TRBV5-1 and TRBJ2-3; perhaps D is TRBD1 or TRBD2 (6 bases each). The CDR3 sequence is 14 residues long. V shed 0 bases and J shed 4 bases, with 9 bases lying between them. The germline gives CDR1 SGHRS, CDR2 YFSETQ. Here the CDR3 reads CASSLGGASDTQYF. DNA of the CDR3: TGCGCCAGCAGCTTGGGGGGGGCGTCAGATACGCAGTATTTT.

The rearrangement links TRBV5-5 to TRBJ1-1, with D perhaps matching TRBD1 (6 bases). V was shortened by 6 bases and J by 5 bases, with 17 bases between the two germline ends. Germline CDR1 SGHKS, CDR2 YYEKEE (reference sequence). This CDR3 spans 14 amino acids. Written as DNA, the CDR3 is TGTGCCAGCACCACCCTACAGGGAGAAACTGAAGCTTTCTTT. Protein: CASTTLQGETEAFF.

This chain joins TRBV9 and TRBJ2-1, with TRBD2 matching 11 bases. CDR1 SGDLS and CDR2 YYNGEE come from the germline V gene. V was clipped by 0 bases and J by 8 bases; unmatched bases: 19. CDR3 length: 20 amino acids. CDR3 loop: CASSVAASAYLAGGPDEQFF. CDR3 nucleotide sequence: TGTGCCAGCAGCGTAGCTGCCAGTGCCTACCTAGCGGGAGGTCCAGATGAGCAGTTCTTC.

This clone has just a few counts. The CDR3 sequence: CASNNRETGGADGYTF. In DNA, the CDR3 is TGTGCCAGCAACAACCGAGAGACAGGGGGCGCAGATGGCTACACCTTC. This chain joins TRBV5-4 and TRBJ1-2; 10 nucleotides line up with TRBD1. The CDR3 is made up of 16 amino acids. V shed 6 bases and J 6 bases; nucleotides not matched to a gene: 14. The germline V gene has CDR1 SGHNT and CDR2 YYREEE (reference sequence).

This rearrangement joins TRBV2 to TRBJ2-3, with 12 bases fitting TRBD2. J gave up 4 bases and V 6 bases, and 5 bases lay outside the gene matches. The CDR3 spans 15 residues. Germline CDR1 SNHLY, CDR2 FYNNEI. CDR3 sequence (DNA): TGTGCCAGCAGGACCAGACTAGCGGGAGCAGATACGCAGTATTTT. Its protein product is CASRTRLAGADTQYF.

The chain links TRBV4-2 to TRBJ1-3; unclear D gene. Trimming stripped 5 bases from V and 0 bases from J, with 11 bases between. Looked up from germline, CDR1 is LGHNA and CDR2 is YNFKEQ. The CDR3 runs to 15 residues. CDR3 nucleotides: TGTGCCAGCAGCGGCGGACGGTACTCTGGAAACACCATATATTTT. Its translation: CASSGGRYSGNTIYF.

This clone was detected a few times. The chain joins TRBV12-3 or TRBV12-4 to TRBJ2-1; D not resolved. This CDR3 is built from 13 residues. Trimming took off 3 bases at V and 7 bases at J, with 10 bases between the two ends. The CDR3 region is CASSFVVGNEQFF. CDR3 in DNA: TGTGCCAGCAGTTTTGTCGTGGGGAATGAGCAGTTCTTC.

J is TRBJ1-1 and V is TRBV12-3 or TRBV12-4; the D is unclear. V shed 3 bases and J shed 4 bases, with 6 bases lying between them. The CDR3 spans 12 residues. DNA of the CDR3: TGTGCCAGCAGTTTCCCAGGCACTGAAGCTTTCTTT. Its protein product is CASSFPGTEAFF.

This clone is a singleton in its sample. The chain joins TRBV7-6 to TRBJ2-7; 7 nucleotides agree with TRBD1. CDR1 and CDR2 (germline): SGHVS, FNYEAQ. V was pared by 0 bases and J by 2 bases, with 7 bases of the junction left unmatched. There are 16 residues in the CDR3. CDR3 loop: CASSLAGGLTPYEQYF. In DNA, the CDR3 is TGTGCCAGCAGCTTAGCAGGGGGCTTGACCCCCTACGAGCAGTACTTC.

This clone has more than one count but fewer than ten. Here the CDR3 reads CASSELQVGGGSPLHF. The CDR3 DNA is TGTGCCAGCAGTGAACTACAGGTGGGAGGAGGGTCACCCCTCCACTTT. J is TRBJ1-6 and V is TRBV6-1, with a tentative D call TRBD1 (5 bases). CDR1 and CDR2 from the germline V gene are MNHNS and SASEGT. The ends were cut back, 2 bases at V and 10 bases at J, with 18 bases in the middle. The length of the CDR3 is 16 residues.

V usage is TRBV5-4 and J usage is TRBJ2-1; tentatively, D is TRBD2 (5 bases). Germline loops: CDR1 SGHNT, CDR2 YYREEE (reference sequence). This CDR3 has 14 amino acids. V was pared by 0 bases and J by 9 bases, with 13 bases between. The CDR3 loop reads CASSLASKVAEQFF. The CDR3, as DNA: TGTGCCAGCAGCTTGGCTAGCAAGGTGGCTGAGCAGTTCTTC.

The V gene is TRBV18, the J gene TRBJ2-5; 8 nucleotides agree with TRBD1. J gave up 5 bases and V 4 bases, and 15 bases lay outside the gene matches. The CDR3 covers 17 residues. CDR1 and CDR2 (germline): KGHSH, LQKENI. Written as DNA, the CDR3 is TGTGCCAGCTCACTAAGACAGGGGACATACTTCCAGGAGACCCAGTACTTC. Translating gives CASSLRQGTYFQETQYF.

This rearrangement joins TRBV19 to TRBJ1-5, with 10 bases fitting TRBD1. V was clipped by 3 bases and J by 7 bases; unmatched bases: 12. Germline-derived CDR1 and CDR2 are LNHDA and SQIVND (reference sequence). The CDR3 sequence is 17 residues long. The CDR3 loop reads CASSMRGQGSKYQPQHF. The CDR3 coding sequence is TGTGCCAGTAGTATGCGGGGACAGGGGTCGAAATACCAGCCCCAGCATTTT.

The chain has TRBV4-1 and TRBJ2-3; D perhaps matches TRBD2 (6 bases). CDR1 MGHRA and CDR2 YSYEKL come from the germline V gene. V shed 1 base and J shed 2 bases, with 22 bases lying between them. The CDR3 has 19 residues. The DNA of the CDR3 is TGCGCCAGCAGCCAAGCCCCCAGGTGGGGGGTGCGGGTCACAGATACGCAGTATTTT. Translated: CASSQAPRWGVRVTDTQYF.

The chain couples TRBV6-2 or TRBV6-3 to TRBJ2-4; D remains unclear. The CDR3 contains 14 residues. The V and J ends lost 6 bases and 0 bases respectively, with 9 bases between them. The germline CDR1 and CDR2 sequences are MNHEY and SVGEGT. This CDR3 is CASSRQVAKNIQYF. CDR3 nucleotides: TGTGCCAGCAGCCGACAAGTAGCCAAAAACATTCAGTACTTC.

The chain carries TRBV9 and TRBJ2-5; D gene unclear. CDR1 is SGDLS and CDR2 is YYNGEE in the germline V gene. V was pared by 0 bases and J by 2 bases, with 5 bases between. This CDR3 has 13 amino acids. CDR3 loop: CASSVGRQETQYF. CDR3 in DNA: TGTGCCAGCAGCGTAGGTCGACAAGAGACCCAGTACTTC.

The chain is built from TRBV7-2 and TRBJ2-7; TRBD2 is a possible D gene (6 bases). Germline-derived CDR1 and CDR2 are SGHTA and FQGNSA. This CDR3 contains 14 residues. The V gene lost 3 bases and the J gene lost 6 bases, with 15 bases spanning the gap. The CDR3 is CASSFQRGWGEQYF. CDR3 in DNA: TGTGCCAGCAGCTTTCAACGGGGGTGGGGCGAGCAGTACTTC.

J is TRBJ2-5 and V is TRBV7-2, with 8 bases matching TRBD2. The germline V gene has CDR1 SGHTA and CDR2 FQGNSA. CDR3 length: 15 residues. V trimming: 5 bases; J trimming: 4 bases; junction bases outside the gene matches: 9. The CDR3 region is CASSLTSGPSETQYF. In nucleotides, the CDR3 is TGTGCCAGCAGCCTTACTAGCGGACCATCAGAGACCCAGTACTTC. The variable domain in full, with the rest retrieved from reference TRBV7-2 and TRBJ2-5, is GAGVSQSPSNKVTEKGKDVELRCDPISGHTALYWYRQSLGQGLEFLIYFQGNSAPDKSGLPSDRFSAERTGGSVSTLTIQRTQQEDSAVYLCASSLTSGPSETQYFGPGTRLLVL.

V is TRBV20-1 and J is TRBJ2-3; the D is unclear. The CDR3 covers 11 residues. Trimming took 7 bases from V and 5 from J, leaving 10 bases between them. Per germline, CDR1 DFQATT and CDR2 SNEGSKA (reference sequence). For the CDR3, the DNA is TGCAGTGGTGGTCTTGGAGATACGCAGTATTTT. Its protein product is CSGGLGDTQYF.

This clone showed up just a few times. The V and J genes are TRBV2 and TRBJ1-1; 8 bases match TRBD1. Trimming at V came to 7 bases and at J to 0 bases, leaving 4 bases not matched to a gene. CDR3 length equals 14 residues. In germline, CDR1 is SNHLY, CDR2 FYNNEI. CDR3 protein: CASNSGGLNTEAFF. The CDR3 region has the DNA TGTGCCAGCAACTCAGGGGGCCTGAACACTGAAGCTTTCTTT.

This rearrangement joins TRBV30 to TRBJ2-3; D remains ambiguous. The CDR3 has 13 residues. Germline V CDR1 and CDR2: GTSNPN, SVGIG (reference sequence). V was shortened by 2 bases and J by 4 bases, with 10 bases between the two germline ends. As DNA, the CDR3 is TGTGCCTGGAGTTCAGGCTCCGCAGATACGCAGTATTTT. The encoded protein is CAWSSGSADTQYF.